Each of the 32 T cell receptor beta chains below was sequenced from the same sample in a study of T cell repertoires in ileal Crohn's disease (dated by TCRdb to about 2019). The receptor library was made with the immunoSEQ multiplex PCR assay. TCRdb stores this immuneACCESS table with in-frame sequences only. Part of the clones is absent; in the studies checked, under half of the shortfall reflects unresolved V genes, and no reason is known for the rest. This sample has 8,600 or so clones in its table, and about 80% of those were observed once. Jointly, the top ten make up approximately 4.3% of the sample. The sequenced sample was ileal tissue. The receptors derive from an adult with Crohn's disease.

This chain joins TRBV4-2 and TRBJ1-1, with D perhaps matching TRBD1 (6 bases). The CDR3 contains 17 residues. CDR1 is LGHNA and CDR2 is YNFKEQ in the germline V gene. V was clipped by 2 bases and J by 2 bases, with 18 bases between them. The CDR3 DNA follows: TGTGCCAGCAGCCAAAGAGGGAGGCGGGGGCTCAACACTGAAGCTTTCTTT. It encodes CASSQRGRRGLNTEAFF.

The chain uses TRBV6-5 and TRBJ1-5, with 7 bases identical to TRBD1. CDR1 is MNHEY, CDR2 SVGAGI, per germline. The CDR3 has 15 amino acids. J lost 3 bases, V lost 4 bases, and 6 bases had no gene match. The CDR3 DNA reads TGTGCCAGCAGTTCAGCCGGGACAGCCAATCAGCCCCAGCATTTT. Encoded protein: CASSSAGTANQPQHF.

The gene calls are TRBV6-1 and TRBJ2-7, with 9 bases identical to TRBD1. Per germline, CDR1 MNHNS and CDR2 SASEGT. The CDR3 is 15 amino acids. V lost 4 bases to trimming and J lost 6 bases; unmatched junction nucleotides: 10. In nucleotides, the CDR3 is TGTGCCAGCAGTGGCAGGGACAGGGTCGGGGGCGAGCAGTACTTC. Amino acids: CASSGRDRVGGEQYF.

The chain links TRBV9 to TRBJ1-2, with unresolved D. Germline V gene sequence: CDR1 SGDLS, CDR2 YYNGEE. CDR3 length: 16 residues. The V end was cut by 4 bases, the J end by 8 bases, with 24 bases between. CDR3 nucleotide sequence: TGTGCCAGCAGCCCAGGTCGGTGGGAGAGGGTACGGGGCTACACCTTC. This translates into CASSPGRWERVRGYTF.

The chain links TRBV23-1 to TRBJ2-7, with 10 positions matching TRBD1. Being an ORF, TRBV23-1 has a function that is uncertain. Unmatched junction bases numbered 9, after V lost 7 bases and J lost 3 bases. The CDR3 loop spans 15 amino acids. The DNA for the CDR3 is TGCGCCAGCACCATCGGGACAGGGGTTCTCTACGAGCAGTACTTC. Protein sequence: CASTIGTGVLYEQYF.

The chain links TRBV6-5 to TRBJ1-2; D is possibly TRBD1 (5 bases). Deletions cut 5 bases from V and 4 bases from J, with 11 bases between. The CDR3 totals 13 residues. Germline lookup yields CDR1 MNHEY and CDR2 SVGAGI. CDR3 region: CASSQTVAYGYTF. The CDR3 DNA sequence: TGTGCCAGCAGTCAGACAGTTGCCTATGGCTACACCTTC.

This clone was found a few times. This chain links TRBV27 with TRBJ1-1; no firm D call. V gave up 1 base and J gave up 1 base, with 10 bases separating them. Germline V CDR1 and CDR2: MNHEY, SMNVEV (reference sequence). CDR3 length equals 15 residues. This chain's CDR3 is CASSLYPTANTEAFF. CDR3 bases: TGTGCCAGCAGTTTATATCCCACAGCGAACACTGAAGCTTTCTTT.

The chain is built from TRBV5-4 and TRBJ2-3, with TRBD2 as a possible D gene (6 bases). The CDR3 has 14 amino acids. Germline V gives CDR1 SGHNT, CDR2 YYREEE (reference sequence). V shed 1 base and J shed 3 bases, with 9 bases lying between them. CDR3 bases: TGTGCCAGCAGCTTGAATGGAGGGACAGATACGCAGTATTTT. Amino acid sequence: CASSLNGGTDTQYF.

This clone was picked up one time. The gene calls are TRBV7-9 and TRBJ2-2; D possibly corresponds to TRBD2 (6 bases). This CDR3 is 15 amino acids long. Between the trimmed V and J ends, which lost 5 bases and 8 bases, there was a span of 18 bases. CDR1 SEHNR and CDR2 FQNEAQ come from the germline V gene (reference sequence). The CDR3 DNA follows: TGTGCCAGCAGCCCATCACCGGGACTCCTAGGGGAGCTGTTTTTT. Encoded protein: CASSPSPGLLGELFF.

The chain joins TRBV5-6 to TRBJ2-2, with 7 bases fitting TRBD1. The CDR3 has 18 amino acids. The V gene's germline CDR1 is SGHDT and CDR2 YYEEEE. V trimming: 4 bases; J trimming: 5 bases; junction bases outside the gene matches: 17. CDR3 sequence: CASSLDIDRVRRTGELFF. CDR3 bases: TGTGCCAGCAGCCTCGACATCGACAGGGTTAGGAGAACCGGGGAGCTGTTTTTT.

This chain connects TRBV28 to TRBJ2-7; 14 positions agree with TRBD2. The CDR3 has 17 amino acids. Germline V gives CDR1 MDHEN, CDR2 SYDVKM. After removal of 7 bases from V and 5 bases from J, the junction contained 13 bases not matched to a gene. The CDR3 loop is CASTIPQGLAGANEQYF. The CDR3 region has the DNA TGTGCCAGCACCATCCCACAGGGACTAGCGGGAGCCAACGAGCAGTACTTC.

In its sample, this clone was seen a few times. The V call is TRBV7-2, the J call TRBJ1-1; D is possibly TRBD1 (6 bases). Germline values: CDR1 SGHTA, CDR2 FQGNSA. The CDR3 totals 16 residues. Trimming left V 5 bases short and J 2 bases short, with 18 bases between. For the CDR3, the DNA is TGTGCCAGCAGCGACAGGATCAAGGGATTCAACACTGAAGCTTTCTTT. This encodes CASSDRIKGFNTEAFF.

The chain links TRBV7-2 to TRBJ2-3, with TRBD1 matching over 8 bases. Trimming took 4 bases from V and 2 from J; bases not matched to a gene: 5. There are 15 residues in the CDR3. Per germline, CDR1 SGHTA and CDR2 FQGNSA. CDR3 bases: TGTGCCAGCAGCTCACAGGGGGTCGTCACAGATACGCAGTATTTT. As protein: CASSSQGVVTDTQYF.

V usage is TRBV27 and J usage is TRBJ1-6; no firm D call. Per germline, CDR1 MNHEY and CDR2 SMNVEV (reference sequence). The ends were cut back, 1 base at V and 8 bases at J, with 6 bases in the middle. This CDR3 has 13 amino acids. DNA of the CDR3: TGTGCCAGCAGTTTATATCGGGATTCACCCCTCCACTTT. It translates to CASSLYRDSPLHF.

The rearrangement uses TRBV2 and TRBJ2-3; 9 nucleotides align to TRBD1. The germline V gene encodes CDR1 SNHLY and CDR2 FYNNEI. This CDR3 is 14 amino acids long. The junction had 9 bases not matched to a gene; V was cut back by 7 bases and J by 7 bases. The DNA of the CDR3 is TGTGCCAGCATCGGAACGACAGGGGGAAATACGCAGTATTTT. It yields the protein CASIGTTGGNTQYF. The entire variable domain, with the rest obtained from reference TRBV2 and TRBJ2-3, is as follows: EPEVTQTPSHQVTQMGQEVILRCVPISNHLYFYWYRQILGQKVEFLVSFYNNEISEKSEIFDDQFSVERPDGSNFTLKIRSTKLEDSAMYFCASIGTTGGNTQYFGPGTRLTVL.

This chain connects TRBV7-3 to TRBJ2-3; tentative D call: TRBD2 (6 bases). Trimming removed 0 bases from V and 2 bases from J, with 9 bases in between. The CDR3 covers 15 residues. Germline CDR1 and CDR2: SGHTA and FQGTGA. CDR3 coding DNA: TGTGCCAGCAGCTTAACGGGAGGTTACACAGATACGCAGTATTTT. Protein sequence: CASSLTGGYTDTQYF.

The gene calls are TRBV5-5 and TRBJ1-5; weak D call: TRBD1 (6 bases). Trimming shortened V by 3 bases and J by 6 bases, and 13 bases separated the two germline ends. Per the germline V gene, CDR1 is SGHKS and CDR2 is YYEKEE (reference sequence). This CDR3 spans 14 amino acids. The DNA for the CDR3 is TGTGCCAGCAGCTCAGGGGATTGGGGTCAGCCCCAGCATTTT. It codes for CASSSGDWGQPQHF.

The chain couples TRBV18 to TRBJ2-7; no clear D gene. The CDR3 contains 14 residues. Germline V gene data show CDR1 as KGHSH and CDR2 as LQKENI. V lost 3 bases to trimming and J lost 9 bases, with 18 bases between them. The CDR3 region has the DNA TGTGCCAGCTCACCTTCCGACGGGTCTACGGCGCAGTACTTC. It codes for CASSPSDGSTAQYF.

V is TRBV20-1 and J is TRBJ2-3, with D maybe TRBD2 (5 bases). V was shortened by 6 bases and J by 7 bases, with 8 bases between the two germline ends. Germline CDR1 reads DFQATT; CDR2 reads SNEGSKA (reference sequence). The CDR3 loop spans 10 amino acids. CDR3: CSAGLNTQYF. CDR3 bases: TGCAGTGCAGGACTGAATACGCAGTATTTT.

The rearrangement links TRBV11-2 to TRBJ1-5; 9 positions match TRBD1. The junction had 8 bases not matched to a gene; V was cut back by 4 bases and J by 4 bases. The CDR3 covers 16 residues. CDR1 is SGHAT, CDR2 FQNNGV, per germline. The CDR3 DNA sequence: TGTGCCAGCAGCTCGGGGACAGGGTTAGGGAATCAGCCCCAGCATTTT. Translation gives CASSSGTGLGNQPQHF.

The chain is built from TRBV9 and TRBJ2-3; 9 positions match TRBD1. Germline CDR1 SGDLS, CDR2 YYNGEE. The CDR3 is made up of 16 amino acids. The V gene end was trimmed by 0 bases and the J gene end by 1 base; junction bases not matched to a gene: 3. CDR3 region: CASSVEDRGGTDTQYF. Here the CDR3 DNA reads TGTGCCAGCAGCGTAGAGGACAGGGGAGGCACAGATACGCAGTATTTT. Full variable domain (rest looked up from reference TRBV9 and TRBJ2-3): DSGVTQTPKHLITATGQRVTLRCSPRSGDLSVYWYQQSLDQGLQFLIQYYNGEERAKGNILERFSAQQFPDLHSELNLSSLELGDSALYFCASSVEDRGGTDTQYFGPGTRLTVL.

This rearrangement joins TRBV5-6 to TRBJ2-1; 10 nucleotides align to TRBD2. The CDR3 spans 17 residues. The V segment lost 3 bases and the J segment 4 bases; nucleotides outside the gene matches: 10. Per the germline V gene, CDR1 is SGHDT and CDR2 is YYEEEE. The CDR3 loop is CASSSPPGTSEYNEQFF. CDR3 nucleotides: TGTGCCAGCAGCTCACCACCCGGGACTAGCGAGTACAATGAGCAGTTCTTC.

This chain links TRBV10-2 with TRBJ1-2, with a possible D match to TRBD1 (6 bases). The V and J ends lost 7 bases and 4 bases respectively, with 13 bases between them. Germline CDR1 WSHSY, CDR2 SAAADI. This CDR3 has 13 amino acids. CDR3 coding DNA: TGCGCCAGCACTTCAGGGGCGCGCTATGGCTACACCTTC. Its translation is CASTSGARYGYTF.

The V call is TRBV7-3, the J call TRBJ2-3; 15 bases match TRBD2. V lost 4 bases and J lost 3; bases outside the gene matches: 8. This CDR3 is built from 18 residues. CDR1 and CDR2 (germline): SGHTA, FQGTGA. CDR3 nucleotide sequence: TGTGCCAGCAGCTCATTAGGACTAGCGGGAGGGGGGACAGATACGCAGTATTTT. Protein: CASSSLGLAGGGTDTQYF.

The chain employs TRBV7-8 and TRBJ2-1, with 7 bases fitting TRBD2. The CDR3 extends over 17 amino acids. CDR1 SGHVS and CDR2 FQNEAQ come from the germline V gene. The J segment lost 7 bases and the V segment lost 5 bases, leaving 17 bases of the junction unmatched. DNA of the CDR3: TGTGCCAGCAGCCCCCTTTGGGGGGAGGGAGGGAGGAATGAGCAGTTCTTC. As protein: CASSPLWGEGGRNEQFF.

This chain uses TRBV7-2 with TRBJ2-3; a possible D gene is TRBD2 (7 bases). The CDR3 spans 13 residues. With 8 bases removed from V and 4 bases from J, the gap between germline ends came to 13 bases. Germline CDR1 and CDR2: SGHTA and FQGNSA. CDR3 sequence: CASGRGGPDTQYF. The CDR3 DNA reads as TGTGCCAGCGGGCGCGGGGGCCCAGATACGCAGTATTTT. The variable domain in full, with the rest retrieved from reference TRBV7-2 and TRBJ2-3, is GAGVSQSPSNKVTEKGKDVELRCDPISGHTALYWYRQSLGQGLEFLIYFQGNSAPDKSGLPSDRFSAERTGGSVSTLTIQRTQQEDSAVYLCASGRGGPDTQYFGPGTRLTVL.

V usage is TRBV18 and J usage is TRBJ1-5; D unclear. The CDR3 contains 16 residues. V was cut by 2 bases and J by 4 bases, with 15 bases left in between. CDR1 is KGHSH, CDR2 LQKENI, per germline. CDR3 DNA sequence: TGTGCCAGCTCACCAATTCGGTCGGAGTTAAATCAGCCCCAGCATTTT. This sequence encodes CASSPIRSELNQPQHF.

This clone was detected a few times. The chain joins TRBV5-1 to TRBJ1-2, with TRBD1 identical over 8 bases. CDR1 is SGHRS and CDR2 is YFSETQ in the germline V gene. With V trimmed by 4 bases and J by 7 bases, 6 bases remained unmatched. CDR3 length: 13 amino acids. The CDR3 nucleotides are TGCGCCAGCAGCAACGGACAGGGAACTGGCTACACCTTC. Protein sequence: CASSNGQGTGYTF.

The CDR3 coding sequence is TGTGCCAGCCGTAGGCCCAGGAGGAACGAGCAGTACTTC. Translating it yields CASRRPRRNEQYF. The chain has TRBV2 and TRBJ2-7; the D gene is possibly TRBD2 (5 bases). Germline lookup yields CDR1 SNHLY and CDR2 FYNNEI. This CDR3 contains 13 residues. The ends were cut back, 8 bases at V and 5 bases at J, with 16 bases in the middle.

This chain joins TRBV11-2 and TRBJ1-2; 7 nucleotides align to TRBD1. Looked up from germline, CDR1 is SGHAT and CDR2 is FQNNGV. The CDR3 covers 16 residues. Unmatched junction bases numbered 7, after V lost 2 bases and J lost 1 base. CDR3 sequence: CASSLLKTGFNYGYTF. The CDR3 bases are TGTGCCAGCAGCTTACTAAAGACAGGGTTTAACTATGGCTACACCTTC.

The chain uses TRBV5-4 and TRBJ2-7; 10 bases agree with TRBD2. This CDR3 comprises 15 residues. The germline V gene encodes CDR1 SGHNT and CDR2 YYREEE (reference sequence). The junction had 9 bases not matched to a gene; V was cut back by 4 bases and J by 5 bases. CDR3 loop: CASSTGAGGPHEQYF. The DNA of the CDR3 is TGTGCCAGCAGCACCGGAGCGGGAGGGCCCCACGAGCAGTACTTC.

CDR3 residues: CASSFSTSGRPGHEQFF. In DNA form, the CDR3 reads TGTGCCAGCAGTTTCTCGACTAGCGGGAGACCTGGCCATGAGCAGTTCTTC. The rearrangement uses TRBV6-9 and TRBJ2-1; 12 bases agree with TRBD2. The germline V gene encodes CDR1 MNHGY and CDR2 SVAAGI. The CDR3 runs 17 residues. The V segment lost 4 bases and the J segment 8 bases; nucleotides outside the gene matches: 12.